Detailed here is one T cell receptor beta chain. The antigen remains unidentified. The PCR had 60 Vbeta and 13 Jbeta primers. Using immunoSEQ multiplex PCR, the repertoire was profiled, and TCRdb retains in-frame clones only, with some absent. The sample lists some 180,000 clones, 78% occurring once. This sample was included in a study of cytomegalovirus exposure and HLA in healthy donors. General observations from the study: TCR beta chain V- and J-gene trimming was linked, in a later analysis, to a missense variant in DCLRE1C. Most TCR sequences were rare, but some public TCRs occurred in many donors. Looking again later, the authors saw that most CMV-associated TCR beta chains seemed HLA-restricted.

Germline values: CDR1 SGHDT, CDR2 YYEEEE. V shed 4 bases and J 2 bases; nucleotides not matched to a gene: 6. This CDR3 spans 15 amino acids. Sequenced: PBMCs. V usage is TRBV5-6 and J usage is TRBJ2-3, with 8 bases identical to TRBD1. The clonotype originates from a female donor in good health and CMV-seronegative. CDR3: CASSLDREHTDTQYF. The DNA of the CDR3 is TGTGCCAGCAGCCTGGACAGGGAGCACACAGATACGCAGTATTTT. The complete variable domain, with remaining parts taken from reference TRBV5-6 and TRBJ2-3, reads DAGVTQSPTHLIKTRGQQVTLRCSPKSGHDTVSWYQQALGQGPQFIFQYYEEEERQRGNFPDRFSGHQFPNYSSELNVNALLLGDSALYLCASSLDREHTDTQYFGPGTRLTVL.